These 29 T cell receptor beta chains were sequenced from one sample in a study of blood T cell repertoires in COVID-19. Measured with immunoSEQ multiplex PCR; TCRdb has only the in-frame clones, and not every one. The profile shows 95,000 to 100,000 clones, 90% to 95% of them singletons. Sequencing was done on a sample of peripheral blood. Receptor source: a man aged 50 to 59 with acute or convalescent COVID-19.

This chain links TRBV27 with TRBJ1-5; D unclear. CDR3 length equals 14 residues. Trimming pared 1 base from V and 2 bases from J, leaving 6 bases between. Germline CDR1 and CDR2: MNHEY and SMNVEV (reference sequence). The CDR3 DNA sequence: TGTGCCAGCAGTTTATGGGGAGGCAATCAGCCCCAGCATTTT. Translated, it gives CASSLWGGNQPQHF.

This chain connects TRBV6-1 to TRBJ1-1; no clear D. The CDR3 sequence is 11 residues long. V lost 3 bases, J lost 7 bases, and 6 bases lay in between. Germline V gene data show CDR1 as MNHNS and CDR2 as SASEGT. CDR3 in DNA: TGTGCCAGCAGTGATGTCATTGAAGCTTTCTTT. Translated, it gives CASSDVIEAFF.

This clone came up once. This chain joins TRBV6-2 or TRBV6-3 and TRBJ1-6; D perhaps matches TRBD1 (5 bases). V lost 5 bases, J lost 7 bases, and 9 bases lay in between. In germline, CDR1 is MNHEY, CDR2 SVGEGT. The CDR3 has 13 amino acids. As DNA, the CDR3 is TGTGCCAGCAGTGTGGGGCCGAATTCACCCCTCCACTTT. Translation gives CASSVGPNSPLHF.

The chain's CDR3 is CASSYSSWNEQFF. The CDR3 coding sequence is TGTGCCAGCAGTTACTCGAGTTGGAATGAGCAGTTCTTC. V is TRBV6-2 or TRBV6-3 and J is TRBJ2-1, with no clear D. The CDR3 length is 13 residues. With 0 bases removed from V and 7 bases from J, the gap between germline ends came to 7 bases. Germline V gene data show CDR1 as MNHEY and CDR2 as SVGEGT.

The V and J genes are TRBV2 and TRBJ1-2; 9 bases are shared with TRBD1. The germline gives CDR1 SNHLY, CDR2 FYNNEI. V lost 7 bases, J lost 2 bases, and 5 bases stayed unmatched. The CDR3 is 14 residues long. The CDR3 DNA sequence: TGTGCCAGCACTGGACAGGGGAGCAACTATGGCTACACCTTC. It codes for CASTGQGSNYGYTF.

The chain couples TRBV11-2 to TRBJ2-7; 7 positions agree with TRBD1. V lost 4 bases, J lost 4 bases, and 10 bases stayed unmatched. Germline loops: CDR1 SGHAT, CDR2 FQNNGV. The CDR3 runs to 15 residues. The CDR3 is CASSSFPGQSYEQYF. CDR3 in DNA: TGTGCCAGCAGCTCCTTTCCGGGACAGTCGTACGAGCAGTACTTC.

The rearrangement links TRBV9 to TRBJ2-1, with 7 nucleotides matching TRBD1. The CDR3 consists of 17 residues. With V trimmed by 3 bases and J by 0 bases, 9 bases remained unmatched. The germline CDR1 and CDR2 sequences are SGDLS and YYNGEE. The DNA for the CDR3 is TGTGCCAGCAGCGACCGACAGGGCTTAAGCTCCTACAATGAGCAGTTCTTC. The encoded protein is CASSDRQGLSSYNEQFF. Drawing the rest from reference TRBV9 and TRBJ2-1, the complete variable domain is DSGVTQTPKHLITATGQRVTLRCSPRSGDLSVYWYQQSLDQGLQFLIQYYNGEERAKGNILERFSAQQFPDLHSELNLSSLELGDSALYFCASSDRQGLSSYNEQFFGPGTRLTVL.

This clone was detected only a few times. As DNA, the CDR3 is TGCGCCAGCAGTGCTGCGGGGGAAGATCAGCCCCAGCATTTT. Translated: CASSAAGEDQPQHF. The chain combines TRBV10-1 with TRBJ1-5, with a possible D match to TRBD1 (5 bases). The CDR3 consists of 14 residues. The V end lost 4 bases, the J end lost 5 bases, and 12 bases lay between the germline ends. The germline V gene has CDR1 WNHNN and CDR2 SYGVQD (reference sequence).

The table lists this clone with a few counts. The CDR3 DNA follows: TGTGCCAGCAGTGGGGGGCCAAATCAGCCCCAGCATTTT. Translating it yields CASSGGPNQPQHF. V gene TRBV2 combines with J gene TRBJ1-5; weak D call: TRBD1 (6 bases). Between the trimmed V and J ends, which lost 4 bases and 4 bases, there was a span of 8 bases. Germline loops: CDR1 SNHLY, CDR2 FYNNEI. There are 13 residues in the CDR3.

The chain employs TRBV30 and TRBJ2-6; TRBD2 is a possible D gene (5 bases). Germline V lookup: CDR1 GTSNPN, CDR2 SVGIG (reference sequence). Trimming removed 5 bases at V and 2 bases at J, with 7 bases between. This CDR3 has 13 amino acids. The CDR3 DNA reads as TGTGCCTGGCAGGAGGCTGGGGCCAACGTCCTGACTTTC. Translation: CAWQEAGANVLTF.

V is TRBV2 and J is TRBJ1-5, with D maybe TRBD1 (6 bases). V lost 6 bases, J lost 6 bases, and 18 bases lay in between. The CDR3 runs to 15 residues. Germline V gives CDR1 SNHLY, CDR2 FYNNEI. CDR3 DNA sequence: TGTGCCAGCAGCCCCGGACAGCTAGTGCCTCAGCCCCAGCATTTT. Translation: CASSPGQLVPQPQHF.

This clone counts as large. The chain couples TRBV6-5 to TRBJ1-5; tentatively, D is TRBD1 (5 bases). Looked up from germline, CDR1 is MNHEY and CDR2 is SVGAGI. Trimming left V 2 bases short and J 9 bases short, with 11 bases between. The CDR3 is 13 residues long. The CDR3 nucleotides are TGTGCCAGCAGTTACCAGGGTACGGCGCCCCAGCATTTT. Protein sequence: CASSYQGTAPQHF.

CDR3 in DNA: TGTGCCAGCAGCTTGGGGGCAGGGAATTCACCCCTCCACTTT. It translates to CASSLGAGNSPLHF. This chain connects TRBV3-1 (or the pseudogene TRBV3-2) to TRBJ1-6; D perhaps matches TRBD1 (6 bases). The CDR3 covers 14 residues. The V and J ends lost 5 bases and 7 bases respectively, with 12 bases between them. Germline V CDR1 and CDR2: LGHDT, YNNKEL (reference sequence).

CDR3 in amino acids: CASAPRPRGEGETQYF. The DNA for the CDR3 is TGCGCCAGCGCCCCCAGACCGCGGGGGGAGGGGGAGACCCAGTACTTC. V gene TRBV5-1 combines with J gene TRBJ2-5; 8 bases line up with TRBD2. CDR1 and CDR2 from the germline V gene are SGHRS and YFSETQ. The CDR3 length is 16 residues. V lost 7 bases to trimming and J lost 5 bases; unmatched junction nucleotides: 16.

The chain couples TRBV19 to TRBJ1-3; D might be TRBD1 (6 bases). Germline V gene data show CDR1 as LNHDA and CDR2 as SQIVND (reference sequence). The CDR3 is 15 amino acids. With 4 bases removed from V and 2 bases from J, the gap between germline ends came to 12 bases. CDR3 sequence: CASSTYRDPGNTIYF. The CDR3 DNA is TGTGCCAGTAGTACCTACAGGGATCCTGGAAACACCATATATTTT.

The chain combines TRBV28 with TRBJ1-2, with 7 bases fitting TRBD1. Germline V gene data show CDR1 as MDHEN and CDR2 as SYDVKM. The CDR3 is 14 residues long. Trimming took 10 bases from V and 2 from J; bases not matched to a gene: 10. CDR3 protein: CATYNRGLNYGYTF. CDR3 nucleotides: TGTGCCACATACAACAGGGGTTTGAACTATGGCTACACCTTC.

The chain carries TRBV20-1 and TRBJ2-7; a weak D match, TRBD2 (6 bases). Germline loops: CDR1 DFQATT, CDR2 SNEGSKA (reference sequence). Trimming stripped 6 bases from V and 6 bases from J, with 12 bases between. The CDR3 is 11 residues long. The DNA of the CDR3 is TGCAGTGCCGAGGGGAGGACCGAGCAGTACTTC. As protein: CSAEGRTEQYF.

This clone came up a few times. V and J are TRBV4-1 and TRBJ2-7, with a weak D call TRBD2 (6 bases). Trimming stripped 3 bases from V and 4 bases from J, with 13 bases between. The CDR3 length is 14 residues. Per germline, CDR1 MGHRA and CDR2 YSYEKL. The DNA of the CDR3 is TGCGCCAGCAGCCAGAGACTAGACTTATACGAGCAGTACTTC. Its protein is CASSQRLDLYEQYF.

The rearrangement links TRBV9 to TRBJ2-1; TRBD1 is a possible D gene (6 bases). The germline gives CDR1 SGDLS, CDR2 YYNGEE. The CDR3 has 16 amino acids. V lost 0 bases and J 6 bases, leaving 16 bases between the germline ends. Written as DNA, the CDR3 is TGTGCCAGCAGCGTAGAAGGGGGTACTGTGGTCAATGAGCAGTTCTTC. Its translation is CASSVEGGTVVNEQFF.

CDR3: CASSETGESYGYTF. The CDR3 nucleotides are TGTGCCAGCAGTGAAACCGGAGAGAGCTATGGCTACACCTTC. This chain links TRBV6-1 with TRBJ1-2, with no clear D. Trimming removed 2 bases from V and 4 bases from J, with 11 bases in between. Germline V gene lookup returns CDR1 MNHNS and CDR2 SASEGT. The length of the CDR3 is 14 residues.

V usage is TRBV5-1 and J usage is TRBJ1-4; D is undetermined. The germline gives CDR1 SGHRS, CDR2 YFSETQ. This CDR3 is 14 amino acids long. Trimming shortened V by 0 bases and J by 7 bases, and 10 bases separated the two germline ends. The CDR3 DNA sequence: TGCGCCAGCAGCTTGGGGGTTGGCGGTGAAAAACTGTTTTTT. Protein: CASSLGVGGEKLFF.

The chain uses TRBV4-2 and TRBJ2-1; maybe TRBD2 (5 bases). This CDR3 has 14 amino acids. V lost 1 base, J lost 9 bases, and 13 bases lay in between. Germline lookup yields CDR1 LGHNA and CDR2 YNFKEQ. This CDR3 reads CASSQVREGGEQFF. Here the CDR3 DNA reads TGTGCCAGCAGCCAAGTGAGAGAGGGTGGTGAGCAGTTCTTC.

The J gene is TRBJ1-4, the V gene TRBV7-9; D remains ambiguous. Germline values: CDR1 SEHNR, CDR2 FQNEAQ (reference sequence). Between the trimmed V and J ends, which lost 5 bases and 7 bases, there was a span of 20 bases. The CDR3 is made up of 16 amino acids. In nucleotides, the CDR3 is TGTGCCAGCAGCGCCCCCCGGAGTACGGTTGGTGAAAAACTGTTTTTT. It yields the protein CASSAPRSTVGEKLFF.

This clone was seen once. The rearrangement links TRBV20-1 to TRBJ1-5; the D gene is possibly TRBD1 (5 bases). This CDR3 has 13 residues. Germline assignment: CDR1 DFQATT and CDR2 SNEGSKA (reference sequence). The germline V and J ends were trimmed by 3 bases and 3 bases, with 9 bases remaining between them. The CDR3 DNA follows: TGCAGTGCTAGTTTGGACACCAATCAGCCCCAGCATTTT. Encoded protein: CSASLDTNQPQHF.

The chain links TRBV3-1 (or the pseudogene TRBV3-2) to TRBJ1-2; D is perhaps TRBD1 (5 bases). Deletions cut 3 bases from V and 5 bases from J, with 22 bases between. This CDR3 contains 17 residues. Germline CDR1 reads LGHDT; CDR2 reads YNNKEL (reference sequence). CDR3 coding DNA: TGTGCCAGCAGCCAGCAGGGCGTCAGGGAAAATGGTTATGGCTACACCTTC. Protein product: CASSQQGVRENGYGYTF.

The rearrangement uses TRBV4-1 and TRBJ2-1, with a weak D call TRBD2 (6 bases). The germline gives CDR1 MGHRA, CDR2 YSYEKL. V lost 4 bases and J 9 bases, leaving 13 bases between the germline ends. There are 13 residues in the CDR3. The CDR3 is CASSPAIAVEQFF. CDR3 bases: TGCGCCAGCAGCCCCGCAATAGCGGTTGAGCAGTTCTTC.

CDR3 residues: CASSFIGQGDTEAFF. CDR3 bases: TGTGCCAGCAGCTTTATCGGGCAGGGTGACACTGAAGCTTTCTTT. V usage is TRBV5-6 and J usage is TRBJ1-1; TRBD1 might be the D (5 bases). This CDR3 comprises 15 residues. With 2 bases removed from V and 3 bases from J, the gap between germline ends came to 14 bases. Germline V gene sequence: CDR1 SGHDT, CDR2 YYEEEE.

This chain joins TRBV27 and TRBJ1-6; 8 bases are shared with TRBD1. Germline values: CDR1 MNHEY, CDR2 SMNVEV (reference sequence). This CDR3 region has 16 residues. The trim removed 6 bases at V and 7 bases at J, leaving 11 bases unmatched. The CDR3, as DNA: TGTGCCAGCAGACCAAGACCACGGGACAGGAATTCACCCCTCCACTTT. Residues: CASRPRPRDRNSPLHF.

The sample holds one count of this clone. CDR3 protein: CASSIGTGNIQYF. The CDR3 nucleotides are TGTGCCAGTAGTATCGGGACAGGGAACATTCAGTACTTC. The V call is TRBV19, the J call TRBJ2-4, with 9 bases that match TRBD1. The germline V gene encodes CDR1 LNHDA and CDR2 SQIVND (reference sequence). The CDR3 totals 13 residues. With 3 bases clipped from V and 7 bases from J, the junction kept 1 base outside the gene matches.